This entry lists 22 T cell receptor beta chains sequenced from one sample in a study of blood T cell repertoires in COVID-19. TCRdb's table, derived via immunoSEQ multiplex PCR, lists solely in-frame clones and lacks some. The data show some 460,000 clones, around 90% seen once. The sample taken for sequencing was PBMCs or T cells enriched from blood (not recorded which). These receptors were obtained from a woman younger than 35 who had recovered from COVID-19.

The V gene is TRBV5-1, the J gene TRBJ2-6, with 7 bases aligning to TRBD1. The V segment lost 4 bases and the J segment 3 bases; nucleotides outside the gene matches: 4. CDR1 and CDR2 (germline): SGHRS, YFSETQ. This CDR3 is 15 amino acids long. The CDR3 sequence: CASSADRVGANVLTF. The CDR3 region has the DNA TGCGCCAGCAGCGCAGACAGGGTTGGGGCCAACGTCCTGACTTTC.

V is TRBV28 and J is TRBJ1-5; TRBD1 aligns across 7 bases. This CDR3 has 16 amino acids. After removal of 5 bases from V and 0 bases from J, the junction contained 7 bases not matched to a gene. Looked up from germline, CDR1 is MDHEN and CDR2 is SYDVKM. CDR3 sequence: CASSAIGGHSNQPQHF. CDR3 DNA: TGTGCCAGCAGTGCTATAGGGGGCCATAGCAATCAGCCCCAGCATTTT.

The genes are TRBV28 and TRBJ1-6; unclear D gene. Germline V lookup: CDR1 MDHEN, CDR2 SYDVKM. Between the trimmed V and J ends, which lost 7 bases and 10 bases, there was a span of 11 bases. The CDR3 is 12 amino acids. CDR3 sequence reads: CASKFGASPLHF. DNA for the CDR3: TGTGCCAGCAAATTTGGAGCCTCACCCCTCCACTTT.

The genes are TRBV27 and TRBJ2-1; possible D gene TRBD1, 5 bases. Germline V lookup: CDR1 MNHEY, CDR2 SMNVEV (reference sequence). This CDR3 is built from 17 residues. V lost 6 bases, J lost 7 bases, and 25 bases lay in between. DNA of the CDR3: TGTGCCAGCAGCCTATGGGGCCGGATCCCCTTAGGGAATGAGCAGTTCTTC. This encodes CASSLWGRIPLGNEQFF.

The CDR3, as DNA: TGTGCCACCGGGGACAGGGAGACCCAGTACTTC. Translated: CATGDRETQYF. The chain employs TRBV28 and TRBJ2-5; 8 bases agree with TRBD1. Trimming cost V 10 bases and J 5 bases; bases outside gene matches: 3. Per germline, CDR1 MDHEN and CDR2 SYDVKM. The CDR3 spans 11 residues.

The CDR3 bases are TGTGCCAGCAGTTGGGGGCACTCAGAAGCTTTCTTT. This encodes CASSWGHSEAFF. The rearrangement links TRBV12-3 or TRBV12-4 to TRBJ1-1; a weak D match, TRBD1 (6 bases). CDR3 length: 12 amino acids. V shed 4 bases and J shed 8 bases, with 11 bases lying between them.

The CDR3 DNA sequence: TGTGCTAGTGGTTTGAGGACAGGGCAAATTTTTCACACTGAAGCTTTCTTT. This translates into CASGLRTGQIFHTEAFF. The chain is built from TRBV12-5 and TRBJ1-1; 8 bases line up with TRBD1. CDR3 size: 17 residues. Germline assignment: CDR1 LGHNT and CDR2 FRNRAP. V shed 2 bases and J 3 bases; nucleotides not matched to a gene: 11.

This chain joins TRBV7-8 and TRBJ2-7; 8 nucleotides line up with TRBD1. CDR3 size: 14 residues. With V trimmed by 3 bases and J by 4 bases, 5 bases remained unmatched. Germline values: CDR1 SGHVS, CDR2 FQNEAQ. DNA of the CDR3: TGTGCCAGCAGCTTGGACAGGGATGGGTACGAGCAGTACTTC. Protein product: CASSLDRDGYEQYF.

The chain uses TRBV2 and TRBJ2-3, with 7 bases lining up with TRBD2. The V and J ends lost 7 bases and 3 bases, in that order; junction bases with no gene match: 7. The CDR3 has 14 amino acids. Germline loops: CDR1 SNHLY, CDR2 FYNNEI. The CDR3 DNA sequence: TGTGCCAGCACTAGAGCGGGGTGGACAGATACGCAGTATTTT. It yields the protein CASTRAGWTDTQYF.

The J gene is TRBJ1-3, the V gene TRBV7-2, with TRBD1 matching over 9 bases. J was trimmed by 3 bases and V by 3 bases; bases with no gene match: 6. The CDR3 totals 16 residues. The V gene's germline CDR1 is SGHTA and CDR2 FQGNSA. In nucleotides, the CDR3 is TGTGCCAGCAGCTTTCTCCCGGGACAGGGTGGAAACACCATATATTTT. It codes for CASSFLPGQGGNTIYF. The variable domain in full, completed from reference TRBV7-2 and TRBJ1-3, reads GAGVSQSPSNKVTEKGKDVELRCDPISGHTALYWYRQSLGQGLEFLIYFQGNSAPDKSGLPSDRFSAERTGGSVSTLTIQRTQQEDSAVYLCASSFLPGQGGNTIYFGEGSWLTVV.

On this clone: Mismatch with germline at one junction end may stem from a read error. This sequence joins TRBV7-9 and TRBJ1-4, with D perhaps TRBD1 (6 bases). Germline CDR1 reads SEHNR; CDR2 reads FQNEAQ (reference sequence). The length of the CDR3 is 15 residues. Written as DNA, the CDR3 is TGTGCCAGCAGTTTAGCAACAGGGCTTAATGAAAAACTGTTTTTT. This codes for CASSLATGLNEKLFF.

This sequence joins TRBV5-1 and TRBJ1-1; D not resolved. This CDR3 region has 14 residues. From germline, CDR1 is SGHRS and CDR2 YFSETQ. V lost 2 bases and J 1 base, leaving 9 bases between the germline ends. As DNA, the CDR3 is TGCGCCAGCAGCTTTAAGCCGTCGAACACTGAAGCTTTCTTT. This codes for CASSFKPSNTEAFF.

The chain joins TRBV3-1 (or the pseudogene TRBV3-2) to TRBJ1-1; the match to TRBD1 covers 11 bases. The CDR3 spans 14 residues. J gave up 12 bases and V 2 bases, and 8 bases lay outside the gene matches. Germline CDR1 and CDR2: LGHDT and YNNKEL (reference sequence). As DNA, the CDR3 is TGTGCCAGCAGCCAATCCCTGGACAGGGGGCTTCCTTTCTTT. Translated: CASSQSLDRGLPFF.

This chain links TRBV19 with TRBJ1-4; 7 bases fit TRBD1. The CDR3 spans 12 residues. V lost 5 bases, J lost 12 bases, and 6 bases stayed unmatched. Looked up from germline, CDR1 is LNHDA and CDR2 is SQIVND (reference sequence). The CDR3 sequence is CASSPGTAELFF. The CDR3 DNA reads TGTGCCAGTAGTCCGGGGACAGCCGAACTGTTTTTT.

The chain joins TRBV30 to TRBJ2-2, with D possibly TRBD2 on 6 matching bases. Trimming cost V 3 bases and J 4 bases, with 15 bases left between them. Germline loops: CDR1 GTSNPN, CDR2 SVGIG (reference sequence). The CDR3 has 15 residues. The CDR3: CAWSAAPGGTGELFF. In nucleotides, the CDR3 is TGTGCCTGGAGCGCCGCCCCCGGGGGCACCGGGGAGCTGTTTTTT.

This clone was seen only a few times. The CDR3 DNA reads TGTGCCAGCTCACCTGACAGGGACGGGACTGAAGCTTTCTTT. Translated, it gives CASSPDRDGTEAFF. This chain uses TRBV18 with TRBJ1-1; 7 bases line up with TRBD1. This CDR3 comprises 14 residues. CDR1 and CDR2 (germline): KGHSH, LQKENI. Unmatched junction bases numbered 6, after V lost 3 bases and J lost 5 bases.

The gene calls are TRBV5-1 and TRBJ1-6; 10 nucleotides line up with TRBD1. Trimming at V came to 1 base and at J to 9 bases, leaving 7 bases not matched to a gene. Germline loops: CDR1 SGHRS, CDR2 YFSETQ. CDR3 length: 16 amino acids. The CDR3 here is CASSLLGTGVSSPLHF. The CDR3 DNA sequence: TGCGCCAGCAGCTTGTTGGGGACAGGGGTTTCTTCACCCCTCCACTTT.

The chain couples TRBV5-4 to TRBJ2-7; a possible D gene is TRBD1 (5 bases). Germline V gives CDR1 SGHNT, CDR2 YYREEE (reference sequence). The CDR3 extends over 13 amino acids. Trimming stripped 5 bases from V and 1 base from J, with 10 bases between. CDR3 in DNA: TGTGCCAGCAGTAAACAGGAATCCTACGAGCAGTACTTC. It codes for CASSKQESYEQYF.

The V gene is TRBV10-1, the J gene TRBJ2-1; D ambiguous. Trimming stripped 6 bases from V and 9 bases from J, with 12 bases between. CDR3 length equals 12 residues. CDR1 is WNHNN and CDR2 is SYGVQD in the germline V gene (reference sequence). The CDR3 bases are TGCGCCAGCAGATCTTCTTCGGGTGAGCAGTTCTTC. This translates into CASRSSSGEQFF.

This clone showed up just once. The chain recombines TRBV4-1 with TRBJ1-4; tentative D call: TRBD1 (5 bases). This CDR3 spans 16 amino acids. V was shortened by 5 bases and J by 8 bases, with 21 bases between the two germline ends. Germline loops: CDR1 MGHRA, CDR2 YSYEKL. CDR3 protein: CASSLSPTVRLEKLFF. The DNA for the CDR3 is TGCGCCAGCAGCTTATCCCCGACAGTTCGTTTGGAAAAACTGTTTTTT.

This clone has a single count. CDR3 DNA sequence: TGTGCCAGCAGCTTAAACAGGGGGACAGATACGCAGTATTTT. Translated, it gives CASSLNRGTDTQYF. V usage is TRBV7-2 and J usage is TRBJ2-3; 8 nucleotides agree with TRBD1. CDR3 length: 14 amino acids. J was trimmed by 3 bases and V by 2 bases; bases with no gene match: 1. Per the germline V gene, CDR1 is SGHTA and CDR2 is FQGNSA.

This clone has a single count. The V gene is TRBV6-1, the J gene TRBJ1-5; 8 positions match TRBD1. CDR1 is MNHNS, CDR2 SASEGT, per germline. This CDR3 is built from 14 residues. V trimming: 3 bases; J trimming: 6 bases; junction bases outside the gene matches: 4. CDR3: CASSDGQGSQPQHF. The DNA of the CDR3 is TGTGCCAGCAGTGATGGACAGGGTAGTCAGCCCCAGCATTTT.